The next 14 T cell receptor beta chains were all read from a single sample in a study of identical twins. In TCRdb, the 5' RACE reads were re-called with MiXCR into one record per CDR3 protein. Of 1.5 million to 2 million distinct CDR3 sequences in the sample, less than 35% were seen once. The sample consisted of cord blood. Receptors originate from a newborn girl in good health.

This chain connects TRBV9 to TRBJ1-1, with unresolved D. Per the germline V gene, CDR1 is SGDLS and CDR2 is YYNGEE. Deletions cut 0 bases from V and 4 bases from J, with 7 bases between. This CDR3 contains 13 residues. CDR3 loop: CASSVEVATEAFF. CDR3 DNA sequence: TGTGCCAGCAGCGTAGAGGTGGCCACTGAAGCTTTCTTT. Using reference TRBV9 and TRBJ1-1 for the parts outside the CDR3, the full variable domain is DSGVTQTPKHLITATGQRVTLRCSPRSGDLSVYWYQQSLDQGLQFLIQYYNGEERAKGNILERFSAQQFPDLHSELNLSSLELGDSALYFCASSVEVATEAFFGQGTRLTVV.

The chain combines TRBV2 with TRBJ2-1, with 7 nucleotides matching TRBD2. V shed 2 bases and J 4 bases; nucleotides not matched to a gene: 5. The CDR3 sequence is 15 residues long. Germline lookup yields CDR1 SNHLY and CDR2 FYNNEI. Here the CDR3 reads CASSEWEGRYNEQFF. Written as DNA, the CDR3 is TGTGCCAGCAGTGAATGGGAGGGACGGTACAATGAGCAGTTCTTC.

The gene calls are TRBV12-3 or TRBV12-4 and TRBJ1-1, with TRBD1 matching over 7 bases. The CDR3 consists of 13 residues. With 5 bases clipped from V and 12 bases from J, the junction kept 12 bases outside the gene matches. The DNA for the CDR3 is TGTGCCAGCAGTCCGAGAGACAGGGTAAGAACTTTCTTT. Its translation: CASSPRDRVRTFF.

This clonotype was seen repeatedly, ten times or more. The gene calls are TRBV28 and TRBJ2-1; 7 positions agree with TRBD1. The germline CDR1 and CDR2 sequences are MDHEN and SYDVKM. Germline trimming cut 4 bases from V and 7 bases from J; bases unmatched to any gene: 4. The CDR3 extends over 13 amino acids. CDR3 in amino acids: CASSSGRGNEQFF. DNA for the CDR3: TGTGCCAGCAGTTCAGGCAGGGGGAATGAGCAGTTCTTC.

This chain joins TRBV5-1 and TRBJ1-2; tentative D call: TRBD1 (5 bases). This CDR3 has 15 residues. V was clipped by 0 bases and J by 4 bases, with 13 bases between them. From germline, CDR1 is SGHRS and CDR2 YFSETQ. The CDR3 reads CASSLGGRDGYGYTF. DNA for the CDR3: TGCGCCAGCAGCTTGGGGGGCAGGGATGGCTATGGCTACACCTTC.

The chain carries TRBV24-1 and TRBJ2-5; tentative D call: TRBD1 (6 bases). The CDR3 extends over 15 amino acids. The V end was cut by 1 base, the J end by 3 bases, with 11 bases between. In germline, CDR1 is KGHDR, CDR2 SFDVKD. CDR3 residues: CATSDFGQGKETQYF. As DNA, the CDR3 is TGTGCCACCAGTGATTTCGGGCAGGGGAAAGAGACCCAGTACTTC.

This clonotype was observed a handful of times. This chain joins TRBV27 and TRBJ2-7; the D call may be TRBD1 or TRBD2 (5 bases each). The CDR3 runs to 15 residues. Germline assignment: CDR1 MNHEY and CDR2 SMNVEV (reference sequence). Trimming left V 5 bases short and J 4 bases short, with 18 bases between. Written as DNA, the CDR3 is TGTGCCAGCAGTCCCTGGGGGAGAGCCCTTTACGAGCAGTACTTC. This gives the protein CASSPWGRALYEQYF.

The V gene is TRBV7-2, the J gene TRBJ2-1; the match to TRBD2 covers 11 bases. The J segment lost 2 bases and the V segment lost 8 bases, leaving 5 bases of the junction unmatched. Germline assignment: CDR1 SGHTA and CDR2 FQGNSA. The CDR3 contains 15 residues. CDR3 region: CASFFSGGAYNEQFF. The CDR3 DNA sequence: TGTGCCAGCTTCTTTAGCGGGGGGGCCTACAATGAGCAGTTCTTC.

Only a few counts were recorded for this clonotype. The V and J genes are TRBV27 and TRBJ1-6; the match to TRBD1 covers 7 bases. Per the germline V gene, CDR1 is MNHEY and CDR2 is SMNVEV (reference sequence). This CDR3 contains 16 residues. Trimming removed 4 bases from V and 3 bases from J; junction bases left unmatched: 6. The CDR3 region is CASSSPRGNYNSPLHF. The CDR3 bases are TGTGCCAGCAGTTCCCCCAGGGGGAACTATAATTCACCCCTCCACTTT.

At least ten counts were recorded for this clonotype. This sequence joins TRBV29-1 and TRBJ2-3; D remains unclear. The ends were cut back, 4 bases at V and 3 bases at J, with 2 bases in the middle. This CDR3 comprises 10 residues. Germline V gene sequence: CDR1 SQVTM, CDR2 ANQGSEA. The CDR3 is CSVVTDTQYF. In nucleotides, the CDR3 is TGCAGCGTTGTAACAGATACGCAGTATTTT.

The rearrangement uses TRBV5-1 and TRBJ2-2; the D call may be TRBD1 or TRBD2 (5 bases each). V dropped 4 bases and J dropped 4 bases, with 11 bases sitting between them. CDR3 size: 14 residues. From germline, CDR1 is SGHRS and CDR2 YFSETQ. The chain's CDR3 is CASSEGPGTGELFF. The CDR3 coding sequence is TGCGCCAGCAGCGAGGGGCCCGGCACCGGGGAGCTGTTTTTT.

This clonotype was found a few times. The chain uses TRBV20-1 and TRBJ1-2; D may be TRBD1 (5 bases). The CDR3 contains 13 residues. Deletions cut 5 bases from V and 4 bases from J, with 14 bases between. Germline CDR1 is DFQATT and CDR2 is SNEGSKA (reference sequence). This CDR3 reads CSASPSGGYGYTF. The CDR3 region has the DNA TGCAGTGCTTCTCCGTCCGGGGGCTATGGCTACACCTTC.

The V gene is TRBV28, the J gene TRBJ1-2; D perhaps matches TRBD1 (5 bases). Per germline, CDR1 MDHEN and CDR2 SYDVKM. This CDR3 region has 12 residues. V shed 3 bases and J shed 9 bases, with 11 bases lying between them. CDR3 loop: CASSFRVESYTF. The CDR3 DNA is TGTGCCAGCAGTTTCAGGGTGGAGAGCTACACCTTC.

This clonotype was picked up a small number of times. The chain employs TRBV7-9 and TRBJ1-2; 8 bases are shared with TRBD1. The CDR3 runs to 13 residues. The J segment lost 8 bases and the V segment lost 5 bases, leaving 7 bases of the junction unmatched. Per the germline V gene, CDR1 is SEHNR and CDR2 is FQNEAQ (reference sequence). CDR3 in DNA: TGTGCCAGCAGCCTACAGGGGGTCTGGGGCTACACCTTC. Its translation is CASSLQGVWGYTF.